The T cell receptor (beta chain) described here comes from a study of blood T cell repertoires in COVID-19. Study overall: Spain, Italy and the United States supplied samples that represented acute and convalescent COVID-19. PBMCs, B-cell-depleted T cells, or T cells were the source of the cDNA or gDNA that made up the material.

The CDR3 totals 15 residues. The germline V gene encodes CDR1 MNHNS and CDR2 SASEGT. Trimming pared 2 bases from V and 3 bases from J, leaving 11 bases between. One Seattle source followed patients from active infection through their disease course. Data came from immunoSEQ multiplex PCR; TCRdb stores just in-frame clones and leaves some out. Of 300,000 to 400,000 clones listed, roughly 87% are singletons. V usage is TRBV6-1 and J usage is TRBJ1-5, with D unclear. The sequenced sample was peripheral blood. The TCR was taken from a young man with COVID-19, enrolled during active disease. CDR3: CASSELGLFNQPQHF. CDR3 bases: TGTGCCAGCAGTGAACTTGGACTATTCAATCAGCCCCAGCATTTT.